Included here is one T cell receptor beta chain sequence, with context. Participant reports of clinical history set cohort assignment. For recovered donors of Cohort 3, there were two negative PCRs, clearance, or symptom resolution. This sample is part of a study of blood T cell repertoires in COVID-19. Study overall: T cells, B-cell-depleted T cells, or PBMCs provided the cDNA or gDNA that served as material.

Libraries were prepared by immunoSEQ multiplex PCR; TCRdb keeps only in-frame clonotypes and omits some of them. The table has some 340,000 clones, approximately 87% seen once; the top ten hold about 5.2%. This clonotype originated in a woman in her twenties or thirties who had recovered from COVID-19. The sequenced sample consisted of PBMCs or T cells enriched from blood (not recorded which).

This CDR3 reads CASSSTLGRGDEKLFF. As DNA, the CDR3 is TGCGCCAGCAGCTCTACCCTCGGGCGGGGGGATGAAAAACTGTTTTTT. The V call is TRBV5-1, the J call TRBJ1-4, with D tentatively TRBD1 (5 bases). Germline CDR1 SGHRS, CDR2 YFSETQ. This CDR3 is built from 16 residues. V was clipped by 3 bases and J by 6 bases, with 18 bases between them.